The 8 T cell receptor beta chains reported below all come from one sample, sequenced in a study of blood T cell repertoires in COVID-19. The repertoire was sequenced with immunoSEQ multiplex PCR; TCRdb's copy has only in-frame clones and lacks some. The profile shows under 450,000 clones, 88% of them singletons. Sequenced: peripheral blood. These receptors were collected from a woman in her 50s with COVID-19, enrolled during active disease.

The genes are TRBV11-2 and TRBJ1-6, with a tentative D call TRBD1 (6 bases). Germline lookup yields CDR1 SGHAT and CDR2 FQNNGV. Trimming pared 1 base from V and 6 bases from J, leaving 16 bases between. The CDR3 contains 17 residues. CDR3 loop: CASSLVRDTRSNSPLHF. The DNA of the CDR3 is TGTGCCAGCAGCTTAGTTCGGGACACCCGTTCTAATTCACCCCTCCACTTT.

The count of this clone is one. The CDR3 nucleotides read TGCGCCAGCAGCCCCGGCGGGGGGGGGCCCTACGAGCAGTACTTC. Its protein product is CASSPGGGGPYEQYF. The rearrangement links TRBV5-1 to TRBJ2-7, with TRBD2 identical over 9 bases. The CDR3 is 15 residues long. Germline CDR1 reads SGHRS; CDR2 reads YFSETQ. With 4 bases clipped from V and 2 bases from J, the junction kept 7 bases outside the gene matches.

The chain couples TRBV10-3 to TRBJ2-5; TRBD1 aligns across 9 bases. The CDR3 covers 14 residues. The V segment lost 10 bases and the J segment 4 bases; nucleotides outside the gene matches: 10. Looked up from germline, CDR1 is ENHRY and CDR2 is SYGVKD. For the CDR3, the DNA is TGTGCCACTCGACAGGGGGAAAGAGGAGAGACCCAGTACTTC. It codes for CATRQGERGETQYF.

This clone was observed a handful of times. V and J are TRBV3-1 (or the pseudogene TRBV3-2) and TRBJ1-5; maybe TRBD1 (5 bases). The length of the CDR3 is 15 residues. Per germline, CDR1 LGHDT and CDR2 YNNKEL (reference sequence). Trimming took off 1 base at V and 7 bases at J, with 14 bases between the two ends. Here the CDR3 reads CASSQGAQGGQPQHF. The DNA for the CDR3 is TGTGCCAGCAGCCAAGGGGCCCAGGGCGGCCAGCCCCAGCATTTT.

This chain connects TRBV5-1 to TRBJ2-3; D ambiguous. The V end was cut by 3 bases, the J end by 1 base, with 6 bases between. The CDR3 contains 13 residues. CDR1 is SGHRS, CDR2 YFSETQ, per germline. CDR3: CASSSPRTDTQYF. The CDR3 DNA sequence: TGCGCCAGCAGCTCTCCCCGCACAGATACGCAGTATTTT.

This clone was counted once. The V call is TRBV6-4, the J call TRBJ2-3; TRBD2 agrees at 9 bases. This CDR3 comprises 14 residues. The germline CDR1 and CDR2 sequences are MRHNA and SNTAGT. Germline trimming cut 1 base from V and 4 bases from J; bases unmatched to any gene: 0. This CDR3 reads CASSDLAGADTQYF. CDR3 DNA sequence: TGTGCCAGCAGTGACTTAGCGGGGGCAGATACGCAGTATTTT.

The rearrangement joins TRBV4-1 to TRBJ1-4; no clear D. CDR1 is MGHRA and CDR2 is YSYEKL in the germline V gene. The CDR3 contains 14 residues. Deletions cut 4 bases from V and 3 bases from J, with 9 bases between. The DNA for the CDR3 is TGCGCCAGCAGCCTCCTCCGGGCTAATGAAAAACTGTTTTTT. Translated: CASSLLRANEKLFF.

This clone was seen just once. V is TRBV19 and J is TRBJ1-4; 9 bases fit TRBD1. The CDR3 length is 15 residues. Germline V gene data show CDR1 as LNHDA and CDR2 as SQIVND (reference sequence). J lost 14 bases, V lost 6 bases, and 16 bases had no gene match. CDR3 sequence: CASSLRDRDGLQLFF. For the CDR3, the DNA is TGTGCCAGTAGCTTAAGGGACAGGGATGGCCTCCAGCTGTTTTTT.